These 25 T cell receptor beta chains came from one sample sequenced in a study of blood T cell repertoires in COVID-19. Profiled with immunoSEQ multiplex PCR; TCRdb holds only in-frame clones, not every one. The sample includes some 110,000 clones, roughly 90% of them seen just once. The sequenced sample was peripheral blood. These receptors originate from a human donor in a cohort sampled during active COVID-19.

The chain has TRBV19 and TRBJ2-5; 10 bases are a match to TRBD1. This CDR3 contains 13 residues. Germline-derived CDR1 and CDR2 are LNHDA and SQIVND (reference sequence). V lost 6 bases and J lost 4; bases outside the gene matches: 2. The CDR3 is CASRWTGGETQYF. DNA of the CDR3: TGTGCCAGTAGGTGGACAGGGGGAGAGACCCAGTACTTC. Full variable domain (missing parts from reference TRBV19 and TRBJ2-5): DGGITQSPKYLFRKEGQNVTLSCEQNLNHDAMYWYRQDPGQGLRLIYYSQIVNDFQKGDIAEGYSVSREKKESFPLTVTSAQKNPTAFYLCASRWTGGETQYFGPGTRLLVL.

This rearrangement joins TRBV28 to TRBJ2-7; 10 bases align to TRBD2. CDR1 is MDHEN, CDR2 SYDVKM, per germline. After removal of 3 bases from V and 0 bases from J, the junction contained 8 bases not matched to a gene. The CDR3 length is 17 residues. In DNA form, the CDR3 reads TGTGCCAGCAGTTTTGGTAGCGGGAGGACTAACTCCTACGAGCAGTACTTC. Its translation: CASSFGSGRTNSYEQYF.

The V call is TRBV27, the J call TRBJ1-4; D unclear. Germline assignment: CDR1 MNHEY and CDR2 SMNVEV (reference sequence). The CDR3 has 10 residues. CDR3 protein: CADEDEKLFF. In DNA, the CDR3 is TGTGCTGACGAGGATGAAAAACTGTTTTTT.

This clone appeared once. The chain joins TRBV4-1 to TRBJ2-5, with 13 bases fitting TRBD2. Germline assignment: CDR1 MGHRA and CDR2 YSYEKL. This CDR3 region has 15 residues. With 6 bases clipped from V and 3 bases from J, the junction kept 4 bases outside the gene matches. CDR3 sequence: CASSLGLAGEETQYF. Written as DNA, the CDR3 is TGCGCCAGCAGTCTAGGACTAGCGGGAGAAGAGACCCAGTACTTC.

CDR3 in amino acids: CASSTGGGETQYF. The CDR3 region has the DNA TGCGCCAGCAGTACAGGGGGCGGAGAGACCCAGTACTTC. This chain uses TRBV5-1 with TRBJ2-5, with 9 positions matching TRBD1. Germline V lookup: CDR1 SGHRS, CDR2 YFSETQ. The CDR3 loop spans 13 amino acids. Germline trimming cut 5 bases from V and 4 bases from J; bases unmatched to any gene: 3.

CDR3 nucleotide sequence: TGTGCCAGCAGCCGGGACAGCCATAGCAATCAGCCCCAGCATTTT. Translated: CASSRDSHSNQPQHF. V and J are TRBV2 and TRBJ1-5, with TRBD1 matching over 7 bases. This CDR3 region has 15 residues. The J segment lost 0 bases and the V segment lost 6 bases, leaving 5 bases of the junction unmatched. The germline CDR1 and CDR2 sequences are SNHLY and FYNNEI.

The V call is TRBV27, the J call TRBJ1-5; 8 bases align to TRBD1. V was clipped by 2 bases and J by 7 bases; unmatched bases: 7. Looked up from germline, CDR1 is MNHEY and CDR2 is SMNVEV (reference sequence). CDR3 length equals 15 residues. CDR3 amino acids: CASSLHPGGQQPQHF. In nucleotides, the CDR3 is TGTGCCAGCAGTTTACACCCAGGGGGCCAGCAGCCCCAGCATTTT.

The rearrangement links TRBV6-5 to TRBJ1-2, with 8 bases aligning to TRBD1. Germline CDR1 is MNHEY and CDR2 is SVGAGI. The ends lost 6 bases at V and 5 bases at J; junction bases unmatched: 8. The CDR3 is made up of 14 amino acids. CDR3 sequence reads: CASRPGTGGYGYTF. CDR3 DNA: TGTGCCAGCAGACCCGGGACAGGCGGGTATGGCTACACCTTC.

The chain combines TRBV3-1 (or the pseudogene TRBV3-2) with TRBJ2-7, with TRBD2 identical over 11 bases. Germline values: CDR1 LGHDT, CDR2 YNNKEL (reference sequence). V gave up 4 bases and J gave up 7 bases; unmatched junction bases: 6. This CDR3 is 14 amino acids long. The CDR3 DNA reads TGTGCCAGCAGCCGGGGGACTAGCGGTTGGGAGCAGTACTTC. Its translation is CASSRGTSGWEQYF.

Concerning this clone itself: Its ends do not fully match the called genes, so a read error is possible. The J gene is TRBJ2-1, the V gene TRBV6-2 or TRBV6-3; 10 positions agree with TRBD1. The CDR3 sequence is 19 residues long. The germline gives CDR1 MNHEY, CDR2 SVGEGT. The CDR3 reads CAGSYVPGQGTSSYNEQFF. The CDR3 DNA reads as TGTGCCGGCAGTTACGTCCCGGGACAGGGGACCAGCTCCTACAATGAGCAGTTCTTC.

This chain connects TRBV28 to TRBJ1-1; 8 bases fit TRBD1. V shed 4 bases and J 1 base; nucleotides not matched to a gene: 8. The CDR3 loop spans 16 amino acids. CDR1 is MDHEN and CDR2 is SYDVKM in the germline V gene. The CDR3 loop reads CASSSIRDRSNTEAFF. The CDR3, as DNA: TGTGCCAGCAGTTCGATCCGGGACAGGTCGAACACTGAAGCTTTCTTT.

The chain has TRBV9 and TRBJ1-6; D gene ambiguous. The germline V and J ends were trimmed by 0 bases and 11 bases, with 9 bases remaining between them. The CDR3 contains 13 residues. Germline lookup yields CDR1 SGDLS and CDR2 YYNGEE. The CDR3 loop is CASSVGLMAPLHF. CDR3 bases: TGTGCCAGCAGCGTAGGACTCATGGCACCCCTCCACTTT.

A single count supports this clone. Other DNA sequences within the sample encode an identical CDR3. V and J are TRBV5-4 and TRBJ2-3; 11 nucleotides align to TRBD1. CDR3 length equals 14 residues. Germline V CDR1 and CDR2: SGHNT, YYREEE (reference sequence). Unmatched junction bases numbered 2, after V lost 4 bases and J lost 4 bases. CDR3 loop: CASSLGQGADTQYF. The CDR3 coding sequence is TGTGCCAGCAGCCTGGGACAGGGGGCAGATACGCAGTATTTT. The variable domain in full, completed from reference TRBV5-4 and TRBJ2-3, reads ETGVTQSPTHLIKTRGQQVTLRCSSQSGHNTVSWYQQALGQGPQFIFQYYREEENGRGNFPPRFSGLQFPNYSSELNVNALELDDSALYLCASSLGQGADTQYFGPGTRLTVL.

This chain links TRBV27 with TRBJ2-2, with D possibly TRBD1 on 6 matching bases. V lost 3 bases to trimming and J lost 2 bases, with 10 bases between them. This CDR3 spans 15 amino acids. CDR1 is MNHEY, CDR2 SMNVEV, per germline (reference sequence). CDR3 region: CASSFRTANTGELFF. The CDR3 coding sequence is TGTGCCAGCAGTTTCCGGACAGCCAACACCGGGGAGCTGTTTTTT.

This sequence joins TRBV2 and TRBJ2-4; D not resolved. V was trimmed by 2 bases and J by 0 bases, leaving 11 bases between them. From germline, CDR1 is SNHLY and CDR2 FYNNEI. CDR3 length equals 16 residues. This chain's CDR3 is CASSEKSALAKNIQYF. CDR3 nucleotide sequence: TGTGCCAGCAGTGAAAAGAGCGCACTAGCCAAAAACATTCAGTACTTC.

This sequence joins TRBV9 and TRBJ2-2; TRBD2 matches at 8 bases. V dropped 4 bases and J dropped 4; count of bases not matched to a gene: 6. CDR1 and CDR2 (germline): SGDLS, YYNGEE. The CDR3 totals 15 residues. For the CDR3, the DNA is TGTGCCAGCAGCTTGCGGGGGGTCTTCACCGGGGAGCTGTTTTTT. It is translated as CASSLRGVFTGELFF.

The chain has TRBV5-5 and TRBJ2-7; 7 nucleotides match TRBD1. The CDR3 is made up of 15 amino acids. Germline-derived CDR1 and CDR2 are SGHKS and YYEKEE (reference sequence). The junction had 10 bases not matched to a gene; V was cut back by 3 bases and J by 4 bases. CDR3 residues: CASSSSTGKTYEQYF. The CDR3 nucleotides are TGTGCCAGCAGCTCCTCGACAGGGAAAACTTACGAGCAGTACTTC.

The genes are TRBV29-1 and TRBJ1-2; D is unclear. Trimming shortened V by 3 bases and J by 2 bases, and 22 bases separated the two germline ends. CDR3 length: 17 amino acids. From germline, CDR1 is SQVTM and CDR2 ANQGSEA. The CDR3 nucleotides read TGCAGCGTTGAGGTCCGGGAACGCCTTACCGGGAACTATGGCTACACCTTC. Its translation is CSVEVRERLTGNYGYTF.

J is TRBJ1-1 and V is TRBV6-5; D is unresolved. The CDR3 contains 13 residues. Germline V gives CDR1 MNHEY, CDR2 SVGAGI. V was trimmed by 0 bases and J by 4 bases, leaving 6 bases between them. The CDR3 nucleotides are TGTGCCAGCAGTTACTCCGGGTTCACTGAAGCTTTCTTT. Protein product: CASSYSGFTEAFF.

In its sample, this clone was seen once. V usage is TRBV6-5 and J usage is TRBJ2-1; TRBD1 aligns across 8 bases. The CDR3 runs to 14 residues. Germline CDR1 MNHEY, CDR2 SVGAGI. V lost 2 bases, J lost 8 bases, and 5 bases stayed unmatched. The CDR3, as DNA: TGTGCCAGCAGTTACGCTCAGGGGGCAGATGAGCAGTTCTTC. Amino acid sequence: CASSYAQGADEQFF.

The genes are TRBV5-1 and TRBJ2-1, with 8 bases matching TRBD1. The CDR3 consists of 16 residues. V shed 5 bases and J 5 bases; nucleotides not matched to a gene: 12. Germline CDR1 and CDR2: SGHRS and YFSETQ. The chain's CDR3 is CASRSTGGRSDNEQFF. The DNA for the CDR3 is TGCGCCAGCAGATCAACAGGGGGGCGATCTGACAATGAGCAGTTCTTC.

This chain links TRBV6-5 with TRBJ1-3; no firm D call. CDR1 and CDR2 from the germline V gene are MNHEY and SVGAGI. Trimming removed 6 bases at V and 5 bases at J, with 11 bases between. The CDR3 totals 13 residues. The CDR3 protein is CASRAGIRNTIYF. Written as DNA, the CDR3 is TGTGCCAGCAGGGCCGGGATAAGAAACACCATATATTTT.

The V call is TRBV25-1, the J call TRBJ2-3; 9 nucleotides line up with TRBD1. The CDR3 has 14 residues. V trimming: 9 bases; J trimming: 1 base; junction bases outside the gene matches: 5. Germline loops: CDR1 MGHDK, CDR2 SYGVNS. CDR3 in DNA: TGTGCCAGTGCGCGGACAGGGGGCACAGATACGCAGTATTTT. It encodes CASARTGGTDTQYF.

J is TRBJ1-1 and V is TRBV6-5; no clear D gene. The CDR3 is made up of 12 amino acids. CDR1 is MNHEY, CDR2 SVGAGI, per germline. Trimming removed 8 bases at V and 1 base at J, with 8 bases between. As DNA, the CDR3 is TGTGCCAGCGAATCGGGGAACACTGAAGCTTTCTTT. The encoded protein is CASESGNTEAFF.

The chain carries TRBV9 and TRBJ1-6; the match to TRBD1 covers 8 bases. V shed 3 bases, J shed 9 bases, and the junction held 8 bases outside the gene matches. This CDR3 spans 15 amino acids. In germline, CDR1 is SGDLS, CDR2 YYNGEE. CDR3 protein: CASSEQGEAISPLHF. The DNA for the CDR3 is TGTGCCAGCAGCGAACAGGGGGAAGCCATTTCACCCCTCCACTTT. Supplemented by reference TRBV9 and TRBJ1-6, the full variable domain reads DSGVTQTPKHLITATGQRVTLRCSPRSGDLSVYWYQQSLDQGLQFLIQYYNGEERAKGNILERFSAQQFPDLHSELNLSSLELGDSALYFCASSEQGEAISPLHFGNGTRLTVT.